This is a list of T cell receptor beta chains from one sample in a study of blood T cells in healthy people across ages. TCRdb re-analysed the 5' RACE reads in MiXCR, keeping a single row per CDR3 protein. Here the sample spans fewer than 950,000 distinct CDR3 sequences, roughly 40% being singletons. The sample was blood. These receptors came from a man between 18 and 29 years old in good health. CDR3s include the opening cysteine and the closing phenylalanine or tryptophan. Fields, in order: D gene, clone size, V gene, J gene, CDR3 DNA, CDR3 protein. The D gene is left open where the match is weak. The size field is filled for only some rows; it gives once, few, many or a size class.

d_gene: -
abundance: -
v_gene: TRBV4-3
j_gene: TRBJ1-1
CDR3nt: TGCGCCAGCAGCCAAGATGTGGGGATGAACACTGAAGCTTTCTTT
CDR3aa: CASSQDVGMNTEAFF

d_gene: TRBD1
abundance: -
v_gene: TRBV12-5
j_gene: TRBJ1-5
CDR3nt: TGTGCTAGTGGTTTCCAGTTGGGGACAGGGCCGGTGGAGCAGCCCCAGCATTTT
CDR3aa: CASGFQLGTGPVEQPQHF

d_gene: -
abundance: -
v_gene: TRBV5-1
j_gene: TRBJ1-1
CDR3nt: TGCGCCAGCAGCGCTGGGGTAGGCGACACTGAAGCTTTCTTT
CDR3aa: CASSAGVGDTEAFF

d_gene: TRBD2
abundance: -
v_gene: TRBV20-1
j_gene: TRBJ2-3
CDR3nt: TGCAGTGCTCTCCGACTAGCGGGGGGATTATGGGCAGATACGCAGTATTTT
CDR3aa: CSALRLAGGLWADTQYF

d_gene: -
abundance: few
v_gene: TRBV7-2
j_gene: TRBJ2-1
CDR3nt: TGTGCCAGCAGCCTGGGACCTCATGAGCAGTTCTTC
CDR3aa: CASSLGPHEQFF

d_gene: TRBD2
abundance: -
v_gene: TRBV6-2/TRBV6-3
j_gene: TRBJ2-7
CDR3nt: TGTGCCAGCGGTTACTTAAACGGACTAGCGGGGAGCAATGAGCAGTACTTC
CDR3aa: CASGYLNGLAGSNEQYF

d_gene: -
abundance: few
v_gene: TRBV7-6
j_gene: TRBJ1-2
CDR3nt: TGTGCCAGCAGCTTATCAGAGGGCAGGGGAGGTTCTGGCTACACCTTC
CDR3aa: CASSLSEGRGGSGYTF

d_gene: TRBD2
abundance: few
v_gene: TRBV7-3
j_gene: TRBJ2-3
CDR3nt: TGTGCCAGCAGCTTAACGGGACTAGCGGGGAGGGCAGATACGCAGTATTTT
CDR3aa: CASSLTGLAGRADTQYF

d_gene: -
abundance: once
v_gene: TRBV25-1
j_gene: TRBJ1-3
CDR3nt: TGTGCCAGCAGTCCCTGGGCTGGAAACACCATATATTTT
CDR3aa: CASSPWAGNTIYF

d_gene: TRBD1
abundance: few
v_gene: TRBV7-2
j_gene: TRBJ1-5
CDR3nt: TGTGCCAGCAGCCTCTTCGGGCAGGGGGGCCAGCCCCAGCATTTT
CDR3aa: CASSLFGQGGQPQHF

d_gene: -
abundance: few
v_gene: TRBV20-1
j_gene: TRBJ1-5
CDR3nt: TGCAGTGCTAGTGTGGGGCTCAATCAGCCCCAGCATTTT
CDR3aa: CSASVGLNQPQHF

d_gene: TRBD1
abundance: few
v_gene: TRBV29-1
j_gene: TRBJ1-1
CDR3nt: TGCAGCGTTACGACAGGGCTGAACACTGAAGCTTTCTTT
CDR3aa: CSVTTGLNTEAFF

d_gene: -
abundance: -
v_gene: TRBV6-6
j_gene: TRBJ1-4
CDR3nt: TGTGCCGGCAGTTACACGATCGATGAAAAACTGTTTTTT
CDR3aa: CAGSYTIDEKLFF

d_gene: TRBD1
abundance: -
v_gene: TRBV12-3/TRBV12-4
j_gene: TRBJ2-7
CDR3nt: TGTGCCAGCAGTTTGGGTAGACAGGGGGCGGTCAATGAGCAGTACTTC
CDR3aa: CASSLGRQGAVNEQYF

d_gene: TRBD2
abundance: -
v_gene: TRBV7-2
j_gene: TRBJ2-4
CDR3nt: TGTGCCAGCAGCTTCCCCGGGACTAGAGGTCTCCAGTACTTC
CDR3aa: CASSFPGTRGLQYF

d_gene: -
abundance: -
v_gene: TRBV20-1
j_gene: TRBJ1-2
CDR3nt: TGCAGTGCTAGCTCCCAGGGCCATGGCTACACCTTC
CDR3aa: CSASSQGHGYTF

d_gene: -
abundance: few
v_gene: TRBV7-2
j_gene: TRBJ1-1
CDR3nt: TGTGCCAGCAGCGCCCAAGGCGGGATCCTGAACACTGAAGCTTTCTTT
CDR3aa: CASSAQGGILNTEAFF

d_gene: TRBD2
abundance: many
v_gene: TRBV12-3/TRBV12-4
j_gene: TRBJ2-1
CDR3nt: TGTGCCAGCAGTCGACCCACGGGACTAGCGGGGGGTCGGGGGGGGTTGAATGAGCAGTTCTTC
CDR3aa: CASSRPTGLAGGRGGLNEQFF

d_gene: -
abundance: -
v_gene: TRBV6-5
j_gene: TRBJ1-2
CDR3nt: TGTGCCAGCGGCCAGGGACGGGGCGGGAAAGGCTACACCTTC
CDR3aa: CASGQGRGGKGYTF

d_gene: -
abundance: -
v_gene: TRBV7-6
j_gene: TRBJ2-3
CDR3nt: TGTGCCAGCAGCGAGTCGGGACTCCACGGCACAGATACGCAGTATTTT
CDR3aa: CASSESGLHGTDTQYF

d_gene: -
abundance: few
v_gene: TRBV5-5
j_gene: TRBJ2-7
CDR3nt: TGTGCCAGCAGCCTGACGGGTTCCTGCGAGCAGTACTTC
CDR3aa: CASSLTGSCEQYF

d_gene: TRBD2
abundance: -
v_gene: TRBV7-9
j_gene: TRBJ2-1
CDR3nt: TGTGCCAGCAGCCCCAATTCAGGGACTAGCGGGGGTCACAATGAGCAGTTCTTC
CDR3aa: CASSPNSGTSGGHNEQFF

d_gene: -
abundance: -
v_gene: TRBV24-1
j_gene: TRBJ1-5
CDR3nt: TGTGCCACCAGTGAAGGTTCAGGGAGCAGGTATCAGCCCCAGCATTTT
CDR3aa: CATSEGSGSRYQPQHF

d_gene: -
abundance: once
v_gene: TRBV7-9
j_gene: TRBJ1-2
CDR3nt: TGTGTCAGCAGCTGGGGGTTCAACTATGGCTACACCTTC
CDR3aa: CVSSWGFNYGYTF

d_gene: TRBD2
abundance: -
v_gene: TRBV7-3
j_gene: TRBJ2-4
CDR3nt: TGTGCCAGCAGCTCAACCGGGACTAGGGATACTCAGTACTTC
CDR3aa: CASSSTGTRDTQYF

d_gene: -
abundance: -
v_gene: TRBV28
j_gene: TRBJ1-2
CDR3nt: TGTGCCAGCAGTTTACGGGGCCCCAGGGGCTACACCTTC
CDR3aa: CASSLRGPRGYTF

d_gene: -
abundance: few
v_gene: TRBV5-1
j_gene: TRBJ1-1
CDR3nt: TGCGCCAGCAGCCAAAGGATTAACACTGAAGCTTTCTTT
CDR3aa: CASSQRINTEAFF

d_gene: -
abundance: few
v_gene: TRBV29-1
j_gene: TRBJ1-2
CDR3nt: TGCAGCGTTGAAGGACAGACCGCTAACTATGGCTACACCTTC
CDR3aa: CSVEGQTANYGYTF

d_gene: TRBD1
abundance: -
v_gene: TRBV7-2
j_gene: TRBJ2-4
CDR3nt: TGTGCCAGCAGCTTCGGACAGGGTCTAGCCAAAAACATTCAGTACTTC
CDR3aa: CASSFGQGLAKNIQYF

d_gene: -
abundance: -
v_gene: TRBV20-1
j_gene: TRBJ1-2
CDR3nt: TGCAGCGGCAGTGACGGTCTAGGCTATGGCTACACCTTC
CDR3aa: CSGSDGLGYGYTF

d_gene: -
abundance: few
v_gene: TRBV27
j_gene: TRBJ2-3
CDR3nt: TGTGCCAGCAGGCGCCGGACAGACGCCTTTGCTTCAGATACGCAGTATTTT
CDR3aa: CASRRRTDAFASDTQYF

d_gene: -
abundance: -
v_gene: TRBV6-5
j_gene: TRBJ2-7
CDR3nt: TGTGCCAGTCCCAGGGACATCTCCTACAATGAGCAGTACTTC
CDR3aa: CASPRDISYNEQYF

d_gene: -
abundance: -
v_gene: TRBV6-6
j_gene: TRBJ2-3
CDR3nt: TGTGCCAGCAGTTATTGGCAGTTCCCCCCAGATACGCAGTATTTT
CDR3aa: CASSYWQFPPDTQYF

d_gene: -
abundance: -
v_gene: TRBV20-1
j_gene: TRBJ2-1
CDR3nt: TGCAGTGCTAGAGAACGACAGAGCTCCTACAATGAGCAGTTCTTC
CDR3aa: CSARERQSSYNEQFF

d_gene: TRBD2
abundance: -
v_gene: TRBV5-1
j_gene: TRBJ2-3
CDR3nt: TGCGCCAGCAGCTTGGGTCCTAGCGGGGTGGGAACAGATACGCAGTATTTT
CDR3aa: CASSLGPSGVGTDTQYF

d_gene: -
abundance: many
v_gene: TRBV7-3
j_gene: TRBJ1-2
CDR3nt: TGTGCCAGCAGCTCCTCGGACAGCTATGGCTACACCTTC
CDR3aa: CASSSSDSYGYTF

d_gene: TRBD1
abundance: many
v_gene: TRBV3-1
j_gene: TRBJ2-4
CDR3nt: TGTGCCAGCAGCCAAGAGAAGACAGGGGGAGACATTCAGTACTTC
CDR3aa: CASSQEKTGGDIQYF

d_gene: -
abundance: -
v_gene: TRBV4-3
j_gene: TRBJ1-2
CDR3nt: TGCGCCAGCAGCCAAGAGGGATCCAGCTATGGCTACACCTTC
CDR3aa: CASSQEGSSYGYTF

d_gene: -
abundance: -
v_gene: TRBV5-1
j_gene: TRBJ2-7
CDR3nt: TGCGCCAGCAGCTTGGTGGGCTCTACGCAAGACGAGCAGTACTTC
CDR3aa: CASSLVGSTQDEQYF

d_gene: -
abundance: -
v_gene: TRBV2
j_gene: TRBJ1-1
CDR3nt: TGTGCCAGCGAACAGGTTGGGTTGAACACTGAAGCTTTCTTT
CDR3aa: CASEQVGLNTEAFF

d_gene: TRBD2
abundance: -
v_gene: TRBV6-2/TRBV6-3
j_gene: TRBJ2-1
CDR3nt: TGTGCCAGCAGTTACGAGGGACTAGCGCCCGATGAGCAGTTCTTC
CDR3aa: CASSYEGLAPDEQFF

d_gene: -
abundance: few
v_gene: TRBV20-1
j_gene: TRBJ1-1
CDR3nt: TGCAGTGCTAGAGGGGGTTACCCTGAAGCTTTCTTT
CDR3aa: CSARGGYPEAFF

d_gene: TRBD1
abundance: few
v_gene: TRBV4-3
j_gene: TRBJ2-1
CDR3nt: TGCGCCAGCAGCCAAGAGGGACAGGAATTTCATGAGCAGTTCTTC
CDR3aa: CASSQEGQEFHEQFF

d_gene: -
abundance: few
v_gene: TRBV5-1
j_gene: TRBJ1-1
CDR3nt: TGCGCCAGCAGCTTGAAACAGGGTGGGAGTGAAGCTTTCTTT
CDR3aa: CASSLKQGGSEAFF

d_gene: -
abundance: -
v_gene: TRBV4-1
j_gene: TRBJ2-1
CDR3nt: TGCGCCAGCAGGCCTCCCGGGGCGGGGCTGTACAATGAGCAGTTCTTC
CDR3aa: CASRPPGAGLYNEQFF

d_gene: TRBD1
abundance: few
v_gene: TRBV12-3/TRBV12-4
j_gene: TRBJ1-1
CDR3nt: TGTGCCAGCAGCCCGAACCGACAGGGGGCTGGCACTGAAGCTTTCTTT
CDR3aa: CASSPNRQGAGTEAFF

d_gene: TRBD1
abundance: few
v_gene: TRBV6-6
j_gene: TRBJ2-5
CDR3nt: TGTGCCAGCAGTTATTCGGACAGGGGCTGGTTTGGGCAGTACTTC
CDR3aa: CASSYSDRGWFGQYF

d_gene: -
abundance: few
v_gene: TRBV7-2
j_gene: TRBJ1-4
CDR3nt: TGTGCCAGCAGCACTCAAGGAGGAAGAAATGAAAAACTGTTTTTT
CDR3aa: CASSTQGGRNEKLFF

d_gene: TRBD1
abundance: few
v_gene: TRBV10-3
j_gene: TRBJ1-5
CDR3nt: TGTGCCATCAGTGATGGGGAATTAAGGACAGGGCATAGCAATCAGCCCCAGCATTTT
CDR3aa: CAISDGELRTGHSNQPQHF

d_gene: -
abundance: many
v_gene: TRBV5-1
j_gene: TRBJ2-2
CDR3nt: TGCGCCAGCAGCTTGGGCTCAACGGGCGGGGAGCTGTTTTTT
CDR3aa: CASSLGSTGGELFF

d_gene: TRBD1
abundance: -
v_gene: TRBV10-3
j_gene: TRBJ1-1
CDR3nt: TGTGCCATCAGTGACCTCCTAAACAGGGGCTCCAACACTGAAGCTTTCTTT
CDR3aa: CAISDLLNRGSNTEAFF

d_gene: -
abundance: -
v_gene: TRBV5-1
j_gene: TRBJ1-3
CDR3nt: TGCGCCAGCAGCGAATGGGATGGAAACACCATATATTTT
CDR3aa: CASSEWDGNTIYF

d_gene: TRBD1
abundance: few
v_gene: TRBV6-1
j_gene: TRBJ1-2
CDR3nt: TGTGCCAGCAGTGGGCGGGACAGGGATGGCTACACCTTC
CDR3aa: CASSGRDRDGYTF

d_gene: -
abundance: few
v_gene: TRBV7-8
j_gene: TRBJ1-5
CDR3nt: TGTGCCAGCACTCTAACAGAGAATCAGCCCCAGCATTTT
CDR3aa: CASTLTENQPQHF

d_gene: TRBD2
abundance: -
v_gene: TRBV4-1
j_gene: TRBJ2-5
CDR3nt: TGCGCCAGCAGCCAAGGTTCTAGCGGGGCGTACCAAGAGACCCAGTACTTC
CDR3aa: CASSQGSSGAYQETQYF

d_gene: -
abundance: few
v_gene: TRBV27
j_gene: TRBJ1-1
CDR3nt: TGTGCCAGCAGCCCGCAGGGCGAGGGCACTGAAGCTTTCTTT
CDR3aa: CASSPQGEGTEAFF